This T cell receptor (beta chain) was recorded in a study of spatial heterogeneity in lung cancer. Study details: Averaged across combinations, each unique TCR and UMI pairing appeared more than ten times in raw reads, which were uncorrected.

Germline lookup yields CDR1 DFQATT and CDR2 SNEGSKA (reference sequence). The trim removed 0 bases at V and 1 base at J, leaving 4 bases unmatched. This CDR3 is built from 15 residues. Individually, TCR cDNA molecules were each labelled with a unique molecular identifier. TCRdb ran MiXCR on the 5' RACE reads and lists one entry per CDR3 protein. The sample includes approximately 82,000 distinct CDR3 sequences, around an eighth of them seen just once. The time point: sample taken at primary tumor resection. Whole RNA was taken from tumor, nontumor lung or frozen PBMC; it was then sequenced unsorted. This sequence originates from a male donor with early-stage non-small cell lung cancer. The rearrangement links TRBV20-1 to TRBJ2-7; 9 nucleotides match TRBD1. The specimen comprised PBMCs, sampled at surgery. As DNA, the CDR3 is TGCAGTGCTAGAGATATGGACAGGGGATCCTACGAGCAGTACTTC. Its protein product is CSARDMDRGSYEQYF.